This T cell receptor beta chain was identified in a study of chemoradiotherapy in HPV16-positive cancers. To note about this clone: Its matching antigen is unknown.

Study outcomes and limitations: In HPV16-positive patients, HPV-responsive T-cell expansion tracked better recurrence-free survival.

Assay used: immunoSEQ multiplex PCR; TCRdb lists only in-frame clones, some missing. The sample has approximately 15,000 clones, roughly three quarters seen once. Samples were taken several times over chemoradiotherapy. The CDR3 totals 14 residues. Trimming cost V 5 bases and J 5 bases; bases outside gene matches: 4. The V gene's germline CDR1 is SGHTA and CDR2 FQGNSA. The sample was gathered from a patient who underwent chemoradiotherapy. The sequence was obtained from a human donor with HPV-associated anogenital cancer. The rearrangement links TRBV7-2 to TRBJ1-4; 8 bases match TRBD1. CDR3 sequence (DNA): TGTGCCAGCAGCCCCGGACAGGGAAATGAAAAACTGTTTTTT. The encoded protein is CASSPGQGNEKLFF.